This T cell receptor (beta chain) was documented in a study of regulatory T cells in long-lasting Graves disease (dated by TCRdb to about 2021). Context from the whole study: Antithyroid drugs had been taken for less than 3 months by newly diagnosed Graves' disease patients. Peripheral blood TCR sequencing and RNA sequencing compared persistent Graves' disease patients with newly diagnosed Graves' disease patients. The study was registered as a clinical trial and conducted in China. A total of some 33 samples were covered by TCR sequencing, comprising 13 persistent and 20 or so newly diagnosed Graves' disease patients.

The germline V gene yields MNHEY for CDR1 and SVGAGI for CDR2. Including cysteine and phenylalanine, the CDR3 has 15 amino acids. Just the 45-base CDR3 DNA is kept, in frame starting at base 1. The full study reports these points: Patients with persistent disease shared more public clonotypes (approximately 2,500) than newly diagnosed patients did (approximately 990). Sequencing and analysis were limited to the TCR beta chain. TRBV28, TRBJ1-2 and TRBJ2-5 were preferentially used in persistent disease, while TRBV20-1 and TRBJ2-1 were favored in newly diagnosed disease. The authors noted that the small sample size was a limitation that may lower accuracy. Persistent Graves' disease patients showed lower TCR Shannon entropy and fewer highly expanded clones than newly diagnosed patients, suggesting clonal expansion. Because the primary lesion, thyroid tissue, could not be accessed, the study looked at peripheral blood alone.

Libraries came from multiplex PCR. The instrument given in TCRdb is Illumina HiSeq 4000. iRepertoire HTBI primers and Arm-PCR amplification of CDR3 regions were used to construct TCR beta libraries. PCR products were gel purified before sequencing. On the authors' methods: Across samples, approximately 68 TRBV and 13 to 15 TRBJ segments were identified and used for gene usage analysis of CDR3 amino acid clonotypes. Filtered high-quality paired reads were merged into contigs using COPE and FqMerger. BLAST was used to align contigs to IMGT TRBV, TRBD and TRBJ reference genes, with CDR3 defined following IMGT. Any clonotype with a frequency above 0.1% was classified as a highly expanded clone. Repertoire diversity was measured by Shannon entropy, and V-J evenness by the Gini coefficient. A clonotype found in more than one individual was treated as public. In-frame beta chains were kept once TCRdb had trimmed the public reads at Q25 with fastp and called clones with MiXCR. Rows matching on CDR3 protein sequence are summarized as one entry with the most common DNA and genes. Clone size and V and J calls follow TCRdb, not the original study. For this sample the table gives over 450,000 distinct CDR3 sequences, of which 12% were detected only once. The biggest ten clones account for roughly 9.3% of the sample.

This clonotype has just a few counts. The antigen it binds to is not known. Nothing much larger sits one base from this clone, and base qualities are not available. In light of the paper, this sample's time point label describes: newly diagnosed GD, antithyroid drugs for less than 3 months. For both TCR sequencing and RNA sequencing, RNA was extracted from PBMCs using TRIzol. The diagnosis of Graves' disease followed American Thyroid Association guidelines. Recruitment of patients was carried out at an endocrinology department in Xi'an, China. Each patient gave approximately 10 milliliters of peripheral blood, collected in an EDTA anticoagulant tube. Ficoll Paque Plus density gradient separation was used to isolate PBMCs, and no further T cell sorting was performed. An Agilent 2100 Bioanalyzer and agarose gel were used to check RNA quality, while a NanoDrop 2000 measured RNA concentration. These same records also appear under a second study, on T cells in Graves' hyperthyroidism and ophthalmopathy. The second source states: A patient counted as having stable Graves' hyperthyroidism if no progression to ophthalmopathy occurred over 18 months of follow-up. Hyperthyroidism patients were newly diagnosed, with disease duration under 2 months, and aged 18 to 65 years. Patients with uncontrolled infections, other autoimmune diseases, pregnancy or lactation were excluded. Diagnoses were established on the basis of clinical symptoms, serum thyroxine and TRAb, thyroid ultrasound, and orbital computed tomography. For the first round of RT-PCR on the TCR CDR3, the HTBI primer set was used together with the Qiagen OneStep RT-PCR kit. Most expanded thyroid clonotypes (frequency above 0.001) were also found in blood, which suggests that blood repertoires may mirror thyroid immune responses. A 13 V-J signature model separated ophthalmopathy from stable hyperthyroidism, with 87.88% sensitivity and approximately 81% specificity in cross-validation and 80%/75% in testing. During validation, the model predicted progression to ophthalmopathy a median of approximately 6.5 months ahead of onset, with around 71% sensitivity and roughly 72% specificity. To identify distinguishing TCR V-J signatures, a discovery cohort of about 100 patients was used, comprising fewer than 45 with Graves' ophthalmopathy and 57 with stable Graves' hyperthyroidism. An independent validation cohort of 18 to 20 hyperthyroidism patients and about 15 patients who later progressed to ophthalmopathy tested prospective prediction of ophthalmopathy. The 90 to 100 discovery patients were randomly divided into training and test sets at a 7:3 ratio. In about 6 Graves' hyperthyroidism patients, the study also compared T-cell repertoires from thyroid tissue with T-cell repertoires from blood. After sampling, hyperthyroidism patients received methimazole starting at 30 mg daily, and ophthalmopathy patients received high-dose intravenous methylprednisolone. A second multiplex PCR round built the libraries, followed by size selection and purification. Sequencing of the libraries was done on an Illumina HiSeq2000 using paired-end 100 bp reads. SOAPnuke was used to process the raw data, with reads discarded if the reads contained adapters or uncalled bases, had a mean Phred below 15, or lacked an exact constant-primer or identifier match. COPE v1.2.5 was used to merge high-quality paired reads, and clonotypes were defined as unique nucleotide sequences. MiTCR v1.1 was used to align the clonotypes against IMGT TRBV, TRBD and TRBJ reference segments. The analysis was restricted to V-J combinations with a frequency above 0.0001, which together covered 99% to 99.2% of the repertoires. The TCS score was defined as F50 (clonal expansion) divided by E x V (chaos), with BLOSUM62-based TCRdist calculated between CDR3 peptides within each V-J. Welch's t-statistics and random forest reduced roughly 530 V-J features to fewer than 15, which were used in a naive Bayes classifier (R e1071). Sample size was not statistically predetermined, and investigators were not blinded to group allocation. According to the paper, TCR Vbeta CDR3 sequencing was carried out on about 140 peripheral blood samples, which came from fewer than 50 ophthalmopathy, 70 to 80 hyperthyroidism and about 17 progressor patients.

Specimen: peripheral blood mononuclear cells (PBMCs), collected at new diagnosis, from a patient treated with antithyroid drugs. The chain employs TRBV6-5 and TRBJ2-1; the junction holds 8 bases that match TRBD1. Matching the DNA end better, TRBJ2-5 makes the J call doubtful. The sequence was collected from a woman aged 25 to 39 with Graves disease. Donor details come from another sample of the same person, matched by shared clones. The DNA sequence is as follows: TGTGCCAGCAGTTACTCGGACAGGGAATATGAGACCCAGTACTTC. Its coded protein is CASSYSDREYETQYF.